By its share, the clone carrying this T cell receptor gamma chain is large (0.1 to 1%). Other nucleotide sequences from this sample produce the same CDR3. The CDR3 contains 16 residues. J lost 8 bases, V lost 1 base, and 5 bases had no gene match. Germline loops: CDR1 GITISATS, CDR2 ISYDGTV (reference sequence). These data originate in a study of gamma-delta chains in newborns, infants, children. On the study more broadly: Innate gammadelta T cells reportedly expand polyclonally right after birth, driven by microbial exposure, per the title.

TCRdb reprocessed the reads through CATT. The table lists roughly 1,500 gamma-chain clones, approximately 3% of them singletons. The chain employs TRGV9 and TRGJP. The sequenced sample was blood. This TCR derives from a child who was a newborn, infant or young child, either healthy, febrile or measles-vaccinated (not recorded which). The CDR3 bases are TGTGCCTTGTGGGAGGTACTAAAGTTGGGCAAAAAAATCAAGGTATTT. It encodes CALWEVLKLGKKIKVF.